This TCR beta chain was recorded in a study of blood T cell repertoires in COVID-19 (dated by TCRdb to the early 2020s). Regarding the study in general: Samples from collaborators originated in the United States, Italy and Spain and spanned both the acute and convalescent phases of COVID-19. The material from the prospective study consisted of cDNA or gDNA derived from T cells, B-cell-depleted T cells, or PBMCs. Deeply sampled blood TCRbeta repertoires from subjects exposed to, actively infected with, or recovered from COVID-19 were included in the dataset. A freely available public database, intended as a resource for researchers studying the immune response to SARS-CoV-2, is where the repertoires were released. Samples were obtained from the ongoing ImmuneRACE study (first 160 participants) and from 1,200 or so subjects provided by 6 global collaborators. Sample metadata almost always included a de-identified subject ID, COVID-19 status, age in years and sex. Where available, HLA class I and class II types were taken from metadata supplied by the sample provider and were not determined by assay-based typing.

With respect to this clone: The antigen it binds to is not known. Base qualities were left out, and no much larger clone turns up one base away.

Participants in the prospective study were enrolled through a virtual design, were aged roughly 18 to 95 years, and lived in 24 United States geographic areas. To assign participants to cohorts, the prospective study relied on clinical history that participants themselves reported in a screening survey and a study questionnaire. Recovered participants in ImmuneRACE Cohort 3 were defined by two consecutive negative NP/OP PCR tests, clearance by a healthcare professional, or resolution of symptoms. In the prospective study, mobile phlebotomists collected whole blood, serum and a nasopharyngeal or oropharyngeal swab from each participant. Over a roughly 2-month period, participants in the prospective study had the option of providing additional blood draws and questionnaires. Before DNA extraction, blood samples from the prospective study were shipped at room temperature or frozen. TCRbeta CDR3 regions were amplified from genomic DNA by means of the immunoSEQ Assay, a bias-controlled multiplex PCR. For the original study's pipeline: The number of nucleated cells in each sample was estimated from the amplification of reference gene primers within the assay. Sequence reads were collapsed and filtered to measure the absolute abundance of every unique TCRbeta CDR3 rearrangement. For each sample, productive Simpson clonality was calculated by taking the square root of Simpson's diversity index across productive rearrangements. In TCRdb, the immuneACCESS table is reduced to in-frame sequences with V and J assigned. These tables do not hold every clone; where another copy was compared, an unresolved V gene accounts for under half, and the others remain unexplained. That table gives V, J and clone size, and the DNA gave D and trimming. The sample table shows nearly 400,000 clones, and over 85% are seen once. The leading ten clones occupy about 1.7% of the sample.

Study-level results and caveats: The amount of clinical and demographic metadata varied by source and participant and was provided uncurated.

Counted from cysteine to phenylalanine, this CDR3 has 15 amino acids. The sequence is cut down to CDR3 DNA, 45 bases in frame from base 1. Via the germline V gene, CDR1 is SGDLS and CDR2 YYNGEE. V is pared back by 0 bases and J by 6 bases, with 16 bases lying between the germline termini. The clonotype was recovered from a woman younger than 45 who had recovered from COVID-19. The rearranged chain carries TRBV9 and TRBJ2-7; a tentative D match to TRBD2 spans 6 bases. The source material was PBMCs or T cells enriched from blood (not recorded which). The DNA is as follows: TGTGCCAGCAGCGTAGCATCGGGGGAGTCGGTCGAGCAGTACTTC. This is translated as CASSVASGESVEQYF.